This is a list of T cell receptor beta chains from one sample in a study of blood T cell repertoires in COVID-19. Sequencing was performed with immunoSEQ multiplex PCR; in TCRdb, only in-frame clones are kept and a portion is missing. This table has over 85,000 clones, around 79% appearing once. Source material: peripheral blood. These receptors originate from a woman aged 80 or over with active or convalescent COVID-19. Each CDR3 is given with its conserved first and last residue. Each record gives: J gene, clone size, V gene, D gene, CDR3 protein, CDR3 DNA. The D gene is left open where the match is weak. Some rows have no size entry. The others give once, few or many, or a class for an expanded clone.

j_gene: TRBJ1-1
abundance: .
v_gene: TRBV19
d_gene: .
CDR3aa: CATTDTRTEAFF
CDR3nt: TGTGCCACCACTGACACCCGCACTGAAGCTTTCTTT

j_gene: TRBJ1-2
abundance: .
v_gene: TRBV15
d_gene: .
CDR3aa: CATSARVGGYTF
CDR3nt: TGTGCCACCAGTGCCAGGGTCGGTGGCTACACCTTC

j_gene: TRBJ2-7
abundance: .
v_gene: TRBV25-1
d_gene: .
CDR3aa: CASSLGVSGYEQYF
CDR3nt: TGTGCCAGCAGTTTGGGAGTGAGTGGCTACGAGCAGTACTTC

j_gene: TRBJ2-5
abundance: .
v_gene: TRBV6-5
d_gene: .
CDR3aa: CASRIPGLQETQYF
CDR3nt: TGTGCCAGCAGGATTCCGGGACTTCAAGAGACCCAGTACTTC

j_gene: TRBJ2-1
abundance: .
v_gene: TRBV7-2
d_gene: TRBD2
CDR3aa: CASSPIGLAVYNEQFF
CDR3nt: TGTGCCAGCAGCCCAATCGGACTAGCGGTTTACAATGAGCAGTTCTTC

j_gene: TRBJ2-3
abundance: .
v_gene: TRBV5-5
d_gene: TRBD1
CDR3aa: CASSFLGTVGDTQYF
CDR3nt: TGTGCCAGCAGCTTTCTCGGGACAGTCGGAGATACGCAGTATTTT

j_gene: TRBJ2-1
abundance: .
v_gene: TRBV19
d_gene: TRBD1
CDR3aa: CASSPGGFSSYNEQFF
CDR3nt: TGTGCCAGTAGTCCAGGGGGATTTAGCTCCTACAATGAGCAGTTCTTC

j_gene: TRBJ2-7
abundance: .
v_gene: TRBV2
d_gene: .
CDR3aa: CASSGRNYYEQYF
CDR3nt: TGTGCCAGCAGTGGGCGGAATTACTACGAGCAGTACTTC

j_gene: TRBJ1-2
abundance: .
v_gene: TRBV28
d_gene: .
CDR3aa: CASSPLGGDFYGYTF
CDR3nt: TGTGCCAGCAGTCCCCTCGGGGGGGACTTCTATGGCTACACCTTC

j_gene: TRBJ2-1
abundance: .
v_gene: TRBV7-2
d_gene: .
CDR3aa: CASSFYSGSSYNEQFF
CDR3nt: TGTGCCAGCAGCTTCTATAGCGGTAGCTCCTACAATGAGCAGTTCTTC

j_gene: TRBJ1-3
abundance: .
v_gene: TRBV30
d_gene: TRBD1
CDR3aa: CAWSVQLTLWGQGGPGNTIYF
CDR3nt: TGTGCCTGGAGTGTACAGCTGACATTGTGGGGACAGGGGGGGCCTGGAAACACCATATATTTT

j_gene: TRBJ1-3
abundance: .
v_gene: TRBV19
d_gene: .
CDR3aa: CASSLRGNGNTIYF
CDR3nt: TGTGCCAGTAGTCTCAGGGGAAACGGAAACACCATATATTTT

j_gene: TRBJ2-5
abundance: .
v_gene: TRBV14
d_gene: .
CDR3aa: CASSPLAQGLLETQYF
CDR3nt: TGTGCCAGCAGCCCGCTCGCCCAGGGTTTGCTGGAGACCCAGTACTTC

j_gene: TRBJ2-2
abundance: .
v_gene: TRBV7-3
d_gene: TRBD2
CDR3aa: CASSPGGGLNTGELFF
CDR3nt: TGTGCCAGCAGCCCCGGCGGGGGACTAAACACCGGGGAGCTGTTTTTT

j_gene: TRBJ2-1
abundance: .
v_gene: TRBV19
d_gene: TRBD1
CDR3aa: CASRQPGQGAYEQFF
CDR3nt: TGTGCCAGTAGACAACCGGGACAGGGGGCGTATGAGCAGTTCTTC

j_gene: TRBJ2-7
abundance: .
v_gene: TRBV2
d_gene: .
CDR3aa: CASSRQVSYEQYF
CDR3nt: TGTGCCAGCAGTAGACAGGTCTCCTACGAGCAGTACTTC

j_gene: TRBJ2-7
abundance: .
v_gene: TRBV10-1
d_gene: TRBD2
CDR3aa: CAIHPRGETYEQYF
CDR3nt: TGCGCCATCCACCCCCGGGGGGAAACCTACGAGCAGTACTTC

j_gene: TRBJ1-4
abundance: .
v_gene: TRBV5-1
d_gene: TRBD1
CDR3aa: CASSLQGAGNEKLFF
CDR3nt: TGCGCCAGCAGCTTACAGGGGGCGGGTAATGAAAAACTGTTTTTT

j_gene: TRBJ2-1
abundance: .
v_gene: TRBV5-4
d_gene: .
CDR3aa: CASQTRGNEQFF
CDR3nt: TGTGCCAGTCAAACAAGGGGCAATGAGCAGTTCTTC

j_gene: TRBJ2-1
abundance: .
v_gene: TRBV9
d_gene: .
CDR3aa: CASSTTRGEQFF
CDR3nt: TGTGCCAGCAGCACTACCCGCGGTGAGCAGTTCTTC

j_gene: TRBJ2-7
abundance: .
v_gene: TRBV29-1
d_gene: .
CDR3aa: CSVVNSSYEQYF
CDR3nt: TGCAGCGTTGTCAACAGCTCCTACGAGCAGTACTTC

j_gene: TRBJ2-7
abundance: few
v_gene: TRBV5-1
d_gene: .
CDR3aa: CASSLGRDYEQYF
CDR3nt: TGCGCCAGCAGCTTAGGGCGGGACTACGAGCAGTACTTC

j_gene: TRBJ2-7
abundance: .
v_gene: TRBV6-5
d_gene: .
CDR3aa: CASSGVRLVPYEQYF
CDR3nt: TGTGCCAGCAGCGGCGTCCGACTTGTTCCCTACGAGCAGTACTTC

j_gene: TRBJ2-2
abundance: .
v_gene: TRBV2
d_gene: TRBD2
CDR3aa: CASSEASSGRTKYTGELFF
CDR3nt: TGTGCCAGCAGTGAAGCGTCTAGCGGGAGGACTAAATACACCGGGGAGCTGTTTTTT

j_gene: TRBJ1-5
abundance: .
v_gene: TRBV11-2
d_gene: TRBD1
CDR3aa: CASSSGTGGFRNQPQHF
CDR3nt: TGTGCCAGCAGCTCTGGGACAGGGGGCTTTCGCAATCAGCCCCAGCATTTT

j_gene: TRBJ1-1
abundance: .
v_gene: TRBV10-3
d_gene: .
CDR3aa: CAISEAVEGNTEAFF
CDR3nt: TGTGCCATCAGTGAGGCGGTGGAAGGGAACACTGAAGCTTTCTTT

j_gene: TRBJ2-3
abundance: .
v_gene: TRBV7-6
d_gene: TRBD1
CDR3aa: CASSFSPPTGHTDTQYF
CDR3nt: TGTGCCAGCAGCTTCAGCCCCCCGACAGGGCACACAGATACGCAGTATTTT

j_gene: TRBJ2-5
abundance: once
v_gene: TRBV4-2
d_gene: TRBD2
CDR3aa: CASSLTGTSGSWAQYF
CDR3nt: TGTGCCAGCAGCCTTACCGGGACTAGCGGGAGTTGGGCCCAGTACTTC

j_gene: TRBJ1-4
abundance: .
v_gene: TRBV5-6
d_gene: TRBD1
CDR3aa: CASSSGQGAIEKLFF
CDR3nt: TGTGCCAGCAGCTCTGGACAGGGGGCTATTGAAAAACTGTTTTTT

j_gene: TRBJ2-1
abundance: .
v_gene: TRBV2
d_gene: .
CDR3aa: CASRAYNEQFF
CDR3nt: TGTGCCAGCAGAGCGTACAATGAGCAGTTCTTC

j_gene: TRBJ1-2
abundance: .
v_gene: TRBV28
d_gene: TRBD1
CDR3aa: CASSLSGGVASGYTF
CDR3nt: TGTGCCAGCAGTTTATCAGGGGGCGTAGCCTCCGGCTACACCTTC

j_gene: TRBJ1-2
abundance: .
v_gene: TRBV28
d_gene: .
CDR3aa: CASSRQGFYGYTF
CDR3nt: TGTGCCAGCAGTAGGCAGGGATTCTATGGCTACACCTTC

j_gene: TRBJ2-1
abundance: .
v_gene: TRBV7-3
d_gene: TRBD2
CDR3aa: CASSLAGGHRNEQFF
CDR3nt: TGTGCCAGCAGCTTAGCGGGAGGGCATCGGAATGAGCAGTTCTTC

j_gene: TRBJ2-3
abundance: .
v_gene: TRBV9
d_gene: TRBD2
CDR3aa: CASSDGGGADTQYF
CDR3nt: TGTGCCAGCAGCGATGGCGGGGGAGCAGATACGCAGTATTTT

j_gene: TRBJ1-6
abundance: .
v_gene: TRBV28
d_gene: .
CDR3aa: CASSLTQLINNSPLHF
CDR3nt: TGTGCCAGCAGTTTAACACAGCTAATCAATAATTCACCCCTCCACTTT

j_gene: TRBJ2-1
abundance: .
v_gene: TRBV5-1
d_gene: TRBD1
CDR3aa: CASSPTGGEGPYNEQFF
CDR3nt: TGCGCCAGCAGCCCCACAGGGGGTGAAGGTCCCTACAATGAGCAGTTCTTC

j_gene: TRBJ2-5
abundance: .
v_gene: TRBV5-8
d_gene: TRBD1
CDR3aa: CASSLGTVGRETQYF
CDR3nt: TGTGCCAGCAGCTTAGGGACAGTGGGTCGAGAGACCCAGTACTTC

j_gene: TRBJ2-7
abundance: .
v_gene: TRBV7-2
d_gene: .
CDR3aa: CASSSRVRAYEQYF
CDR3nt: TGTGCCAGCAGCTCCCGGGTCCGGGCCTACGAGCAGTACTTC

j_gene: TRBJ2-5
abundance: .
v_gene: TRBV5-6
d_gene: .
CDR3aa: CASSRLAYQETQYF
CDR3nt: TGTGCCAGCAGCCGCCTAGCGTACCAAGAGACCCAGTACTTC

j_gene: TRBJ2-1
abundance: few
v_gene: TRBV5-4
d_gene: TRBD2
CDR3aa: CASSLVGREGNNEQFF
CDR3nt: TGTGCCAGCAGCTTGGTAGGGCGGGAGGGTAACAATGAGCAGTTCTTC

j_gene: TRBJ1-5
abundance: .
v_gene: TRBV4-3
d_gene: TRBD1
CDR3aa: CASSQTLSGTGKGSNQPQHF
CDR3nt: TGCGCCAGCAGCCAAACCCTATCCGGGACAGGGAAGGGAAGCAATCAGCCCCAGCATTTT

j_gene: TRBJ2-4
abundance: .
v_gene: TRBV2
d_gene: .
CDR3aa: CASSESWASNIQYF
CDR3nt: TGTGCCAGCAGTGAGAGTTGGGCATCAAACATTCAGTACTTC

j_gene: TRBJ2-5
abundance: .
v_gene: TRBV2
d_gene: .
CDR3aa: CASSGAARAAQETQYF
CDR3nt: TGTGCCAGCAGTGGCGCGGCCAGGGCGGCCCAAGAGACCCAGTACTTC

j_gene: TRBJ1-2
abundance: few
v_gene: TRBV7-8
d_gene: .
CDR3aa: CASSLSGRNYGYTF
CDR3nt: TGTGCCAGCAGCTTATCGGGGAGGAACTATGGCTACACCTTC

j_gene: TRBJ2-7
abundance: .
v_gene: TRBV5-4
d_gene: .
CDR3aa: CASSLGTLISYEQYF
CDR3nt: TGTGCCAGCAGCTTAGGGACTCTGATCTCCTACGAGCAGTACTTC

j_gene: TRBJ2-5
abundance: .
v_gene: TRBV29-1
d_gene: TRBD2
CDR3aa: CSVCPSGIRETQYF
CDR3nt: TGCAGCGTATGCCCTAGCGGGATTCGAGAGACCCAGTACTTC

j_gene: TRBJ1-2
abundance: few
v_gene: TRBV30
d_gene: TRBD1
CDR3aa: CAWSAGQGLIYGYTF
CDR3nt: TGTGCCTGGAGTGCGGGACAGGGGCTGATCTATGGCTACACCTTC

j_gene: TRBJ1-2
abundance: few
v_gene: TRBV4-2
d_gene: TRBD1
CDR3aa: CASSPGLQGARGYTF
CDR3nt: TGTGCCAGCAGCCCGGGGCTTCAGGGGGCGCGTGGCTACACCTTC

j_gene: TRBJ2-5
abundance: .
v_gene: TRBV6-5
d_gene: TRBD2
CDR3aa: CASSYGTSRETQYF
CDR3nt: TGTGCCAGCAGTTACGGGACTAGCCGGGAGACCCAGTACTTC

j_gene: TRBJ1-1
abundance: .
v_gene: TRBV15
d_gene: .
CDR3aa: CATSPGPQGRGGTEAFF
CDR3nt: TGTGCCACCAGTCCCGGCCCGCAGGGGAGAGGTGGTACTGAAGCTTTCTTT

j_gene: TRBJ2-2
abundance: few
v_gene: TRBV3-1/TRBV3-2
d_gene: TRBD1
CDR3aa: CASSQWDRSNTGELFF
CDR3nt: TGTGCCAGCAGCCAATGGGACAGGTCGAACACCGGGGAGCTGTTTTTT

j_gene: TRBJ2-2
abundance: .
v_gene: TRBV25-1
d_gene: .
CDR3aa: CASSPRVGPGELFF
CDR3nt: TGTGCCAGCAGTCCCAGGGTCGGTCCCGGGGAGCTGTTTTTT

j_gene: TRBJ2-3
abundance: .
v_gene: TRBV7-8
d_gene: .
CDR3aa: CASSLVGGATDTQYF
CDR3nt: TGTGCCAGCAGCTTAGTAGGGGGGGCCACAGATACGCAGTATTTT

j_gene: TRBJ1-1
abundance: .
v_gene: TRBV18
d_gene: .
CDR3aa: CASSPKQGLNTEAFF
CDR3nt: TGTGCCAGCTCACCAAAGCAGGGATTGAACACTGAAGCTTTCTTT